This TCR beta chain was sequenced in a study of blood T cell repertoires in COVID-19. About the study: Whether acute or convalescent, the COVID-19 samples came from the United States, Italy and Spain. The cDNA or gDNA used as material had been derived from T cells, B-cell-depleted T cells, or PBMCs.

In this sample, this clone turned up once. Original processing methods: Counts of nucleated cells, estimated from reference gene primer amplification, were obtained. Using immunoSEQ multiplex PCR, the repertoire was profiled, and TCRdb retains in-frame clones only, with some absent. V, J and clone size were drawn from that table, and D and trimming were deduced from the DNA. The sample lists 65,000 to 85,000 clones; about 80% were seen once. Germline lookup yields CDR1 SGDLS and CDR2 YYNGEE. The CDR3 totals 15 residues. Trimming removed 0 bases from V and 2 bases from J, with 12 bases in between. The chain links TRBV9 to TRBJ2-7; a weak D match, TRBD2 (6 bases). This clonotype was sampled from a man aged 50-60 years with active or convalescent COVID-19. Sequencing was performed on peripheral blood. CDR3 amino acids: CASSVGTIATYEQYF. The CDR3 nucleotides are TGTGCCAGCAGCGTAGGGACTATTGCCACCTACGAGCAGTACTTC.